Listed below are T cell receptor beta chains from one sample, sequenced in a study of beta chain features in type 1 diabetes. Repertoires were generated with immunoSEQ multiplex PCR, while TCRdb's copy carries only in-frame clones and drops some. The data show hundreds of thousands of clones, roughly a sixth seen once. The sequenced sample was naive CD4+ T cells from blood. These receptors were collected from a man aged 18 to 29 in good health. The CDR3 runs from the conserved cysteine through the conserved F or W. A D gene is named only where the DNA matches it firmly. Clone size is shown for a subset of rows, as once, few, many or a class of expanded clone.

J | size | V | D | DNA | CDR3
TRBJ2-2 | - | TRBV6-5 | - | TGTGCCACCCATACCGGGACGGGGAACACCGGGGAGCTGTTTTTT | CATHTGTGNTGELFF
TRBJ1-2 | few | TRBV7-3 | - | TGTGCCAGCAGCTTAGGAGGTCAGGGGAGAGTGGGCTACACCTTC | CASSLGGQGRVGYTF
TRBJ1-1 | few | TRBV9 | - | TGTGCCAGCAGCGTATCCCCGCTGACAGGGAACACTGAAGCTTTCTTT | CASSVSPLTGNTEAFF
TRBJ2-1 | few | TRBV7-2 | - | TGTGCCAGCACCTCTACTGGGTTTAGTAATGAGCAGTTCTTC | CASTSTGFSNEQFF
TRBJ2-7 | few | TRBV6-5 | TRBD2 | TGTGCCAGCAGTTATAAGAGCGGGAGGTTTTACGAGCAGTACTTC | CASSYKSGRFYEQYF
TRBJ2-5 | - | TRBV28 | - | TGTGCCAGCAGTTCGGCACAAATGGGAGAGACCCAGTACTTC | CASSSAQMGETQYF
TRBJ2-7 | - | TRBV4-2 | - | TGTGCCAGCAGCCAAGATATCTTAGTCCGGGTCGAGCAGTACTTC | CASSQDILVRVEQYF
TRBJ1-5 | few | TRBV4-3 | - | TGCGCCAGCAGCCAAGATCATATTAATCAGCCCCAGCATTTT | CASSQDHINQPQHF
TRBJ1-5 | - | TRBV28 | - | TGTGCCAGCAGTCTTGGACAGTCCAATCAGCCCCAGCATTTT | CASSLGQSNQPQHF
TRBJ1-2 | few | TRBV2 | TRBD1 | TGTGCCCGACGGGGACAGGGCCATGGTGGCTACACCTTC | CARRGQGHGGYTF
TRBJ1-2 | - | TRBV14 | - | TGTGCCAGCAGCCAAGAAAGGCAGGCCTTAGGTGGCTACACCTTC | CASSQERQALGGYTF
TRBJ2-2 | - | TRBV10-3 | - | TGTGCCATCAGTGGTAACACGAACACCGGGGAGCTGTTTTTT | CAISGNTNTGELFF
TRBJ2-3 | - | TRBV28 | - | TGTGCCAGCAGTATACGACTGACAGATACGCAGTATTTT | CASSIRLTDTQYF
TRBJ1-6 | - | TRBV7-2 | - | TGTGCCAGCAGCTTAAGGCAACTTAATTCACCCCTCCACTTT | CASSLRQLNSPLHF
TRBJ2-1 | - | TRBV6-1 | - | TGTGCCAGCAGTGAAGCCACAGGCCGTGAGCAGTTCTTC | CASSEATGREQFF